In its sample, the clone carrying this T cell receptor (beta chain) ranks as medium-sized. What it recognizes is unknown. The data were obtained in a study of liver allograft versus peripheral blood T cells. Overall study context: Repertoires from peripheral blood of liver transplant recipients were compared with those inside their transplanted livers.

TCRdb ran MiXCR on the reads and lists one entry per CDR3 protein. Of about 3,700 distinct CDR3 sequences in the sample, 15% were seen once. Notes on the study in general: Repertoires of T cell receptors in liver allografts reportedly differed from peripheral blood repertoires.

The V end lost 3 bases, the J end lost 0 bases, and 7 bases lay between the germline ends. CDR1 is SGDLS, CDR2 YYNGEE, per germline. The CDR3 has 14 amino acids. The chain uses TRBV9 and TRBJ1-3; perhaps TRBD1 as D (6 bases). The sequence derives from a human patient who had a liver transplant. T cells may partly derive from the graft donor. DNA of the CDR3: TGTGCCAGCAGCGCACAGGGCTCTGGAAACACCATATATTTT. Protein: CASSAQGSGNTIYF.